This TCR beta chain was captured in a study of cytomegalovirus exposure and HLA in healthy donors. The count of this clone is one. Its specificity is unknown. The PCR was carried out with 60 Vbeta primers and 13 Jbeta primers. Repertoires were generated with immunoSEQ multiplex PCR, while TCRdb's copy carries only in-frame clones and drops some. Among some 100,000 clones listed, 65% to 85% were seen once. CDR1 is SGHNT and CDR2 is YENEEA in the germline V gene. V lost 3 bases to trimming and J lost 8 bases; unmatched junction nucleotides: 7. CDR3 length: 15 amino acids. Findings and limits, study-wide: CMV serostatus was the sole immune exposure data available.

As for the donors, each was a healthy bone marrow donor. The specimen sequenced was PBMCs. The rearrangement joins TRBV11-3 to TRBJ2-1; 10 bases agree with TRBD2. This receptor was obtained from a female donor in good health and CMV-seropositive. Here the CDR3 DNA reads TGTGCCAGCAGCTTGGCTAGCGGGAGTTTGTATGAGCAGTTCTTC. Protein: CASSLASGSLYEQFF.